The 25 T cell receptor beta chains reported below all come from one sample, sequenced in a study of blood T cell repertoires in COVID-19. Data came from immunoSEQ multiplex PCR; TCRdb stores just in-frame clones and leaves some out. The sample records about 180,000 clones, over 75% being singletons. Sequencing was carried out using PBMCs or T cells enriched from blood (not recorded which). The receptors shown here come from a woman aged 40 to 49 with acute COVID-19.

The CDR3 sequence: CAGIAANQETQYF. The CDR3 DNA reads TGTGCCGGAATAGCGGCAAACCAAGAGACCCAGTACTTC. The chain carries TRBV2 and TRBJ2-5; D is possibly TRBD2 (6 bases). The CDR3 runs 13 residues. Per germline, CDR1 SNHLY and CDR2 FYNNEI. V shed 11 bases and J shed 0 bases, with 13 bases lying between them.

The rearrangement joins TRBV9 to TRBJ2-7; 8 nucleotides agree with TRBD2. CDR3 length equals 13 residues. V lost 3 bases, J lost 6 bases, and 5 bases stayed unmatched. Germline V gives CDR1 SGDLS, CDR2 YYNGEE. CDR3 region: CASSAGRATEQYF. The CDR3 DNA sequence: TGTGCCAGCAGCGCCGGGAGGGCTACCGAGCAGTACTTC. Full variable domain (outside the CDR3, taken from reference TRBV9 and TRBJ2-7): DSGVTQTPKHLITATGQRVTLRCSPRSGDLSVYWYQQSLDQGLQFLIQYYNGEERAKGNILERFSAQQFPDLHSELNLSSLELGDSALYFCASSAGRATEQYFGPGTRLTVT.

CDR3 loop: CASSLATGNTIYF. The DNA of the CDR3 is TGTGCCAGCAGCTTAGCCACAGGAAACACCATATATTTT. V usage is TRBV7-2 and J usage is TRBJ1-3; D is ambiguous. The CDR3 totals 13 residues. Between the trimmed V and J ends, which lost 0 bases and 4 bases, there was a span of 4 bases. Germline values: CDR1 SGHTA, CDR2 FQGNSA.

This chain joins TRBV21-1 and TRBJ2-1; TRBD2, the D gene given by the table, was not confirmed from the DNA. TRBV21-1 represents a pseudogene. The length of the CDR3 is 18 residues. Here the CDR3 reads CASSRSPLGGASYNEQFF. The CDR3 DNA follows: TGTGCCAGCAGCCGGAGCCCTTTGGGGGGAGCGAGCTACAATGAGCAGTTCTTC.

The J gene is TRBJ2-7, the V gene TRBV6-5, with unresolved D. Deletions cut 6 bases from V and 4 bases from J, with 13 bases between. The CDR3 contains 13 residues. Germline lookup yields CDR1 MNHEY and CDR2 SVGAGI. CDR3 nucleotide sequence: TGTGCCAGCAGCCACGACACCCCATACGAGCAGTACTTC. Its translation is CASSHDTPYEQYF.

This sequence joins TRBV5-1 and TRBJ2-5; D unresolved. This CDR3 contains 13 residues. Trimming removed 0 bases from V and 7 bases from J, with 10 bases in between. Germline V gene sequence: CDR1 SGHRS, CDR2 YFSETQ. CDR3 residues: CASSLDARGTQYF. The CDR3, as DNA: TGCGCCAGCAGCTTGGACGCGCGCGGGACCCAGTACTTC.

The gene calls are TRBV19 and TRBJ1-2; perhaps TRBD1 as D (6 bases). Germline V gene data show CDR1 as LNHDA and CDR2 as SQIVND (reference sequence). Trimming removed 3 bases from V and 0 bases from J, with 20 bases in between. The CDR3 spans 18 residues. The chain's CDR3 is CASSISGEGGAANYGYTF. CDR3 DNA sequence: TGTGCCAGTAGTATTTCAGGGGAGGGTGGCGCAGCTAACTATGGCTACACCTTC.

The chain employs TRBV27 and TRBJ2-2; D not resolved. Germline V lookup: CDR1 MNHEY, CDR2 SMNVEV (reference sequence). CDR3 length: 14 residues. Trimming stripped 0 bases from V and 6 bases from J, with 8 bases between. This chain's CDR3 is CASSLSLFAGELFF. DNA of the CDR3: TGTGCCAGCAGTTTATCCCTCTTTGCCGGGGAGCTGTTTTTT.

The CDR3 region is CASSLATSGYYEQYV. As DNA, the CDR3 is TGTGCCAGCAGCTTGGCAACTAGCGGGTACTACGAGCAGTACGTC. The chain carries TRBV5-5 and TRBJ2-7; the match to TRBD2 covers 9 bases. The CDR3 is 15 residues long. Germline trimming cut 0 bases from V and 3 bases from J; bases unmatched to any gene: 4. Germline V CDR1 and CDR2: SGHKS, YYEKEE (reference sequence).

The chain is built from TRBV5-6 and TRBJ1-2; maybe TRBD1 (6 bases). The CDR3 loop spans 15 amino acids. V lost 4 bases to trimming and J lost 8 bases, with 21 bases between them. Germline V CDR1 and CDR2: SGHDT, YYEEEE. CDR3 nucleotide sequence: TGTGCCAGCAGCCTGACTTACAGGGATCTAGAGGGCTACACCTTC. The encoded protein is CASSLTYRDLEGYTF.

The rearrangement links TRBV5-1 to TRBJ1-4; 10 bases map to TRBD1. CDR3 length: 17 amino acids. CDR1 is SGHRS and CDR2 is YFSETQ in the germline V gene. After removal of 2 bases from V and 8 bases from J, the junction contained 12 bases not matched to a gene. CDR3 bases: TGCGCCAGCAGCTTACCGGGACAGGGGATCCAAGGGGAAAAACTGTTTTTT. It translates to CASSLPGQGIQGEKLFF. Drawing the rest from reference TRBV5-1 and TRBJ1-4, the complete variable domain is KAGVTQTPRYLIKTRGQQVTLSCSPISGHRSVSWYQQTPGQGLQFLFEYFSETQRNKGNFPGRFSGRQFSNSRSEMNVSTLELGDSALYLCASSLPGQGIQGEKLFFGSGTQLSVL.

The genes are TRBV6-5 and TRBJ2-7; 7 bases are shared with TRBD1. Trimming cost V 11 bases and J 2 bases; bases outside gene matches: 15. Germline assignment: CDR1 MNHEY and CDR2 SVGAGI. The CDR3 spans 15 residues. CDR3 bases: TGTGCCGGAATGTCTCGGGACAGAGGAACCTACGAGCAGTACTTC. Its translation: CAGMSRDRGTYEQYF.

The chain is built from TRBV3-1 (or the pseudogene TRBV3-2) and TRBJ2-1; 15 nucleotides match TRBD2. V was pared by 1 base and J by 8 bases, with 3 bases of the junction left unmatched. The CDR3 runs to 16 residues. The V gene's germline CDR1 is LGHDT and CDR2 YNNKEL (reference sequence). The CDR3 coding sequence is TGTGCCAGCAGCCAAGGCTGGACTAGCGGGAGGGATGAGCAGTTCTTC. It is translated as CASSQGWTSGRDEQFF.

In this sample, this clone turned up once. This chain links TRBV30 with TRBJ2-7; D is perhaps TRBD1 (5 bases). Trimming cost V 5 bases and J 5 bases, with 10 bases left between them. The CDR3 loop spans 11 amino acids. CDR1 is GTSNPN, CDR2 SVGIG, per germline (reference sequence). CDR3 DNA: TGTGCCTGGGACAGTCTCGACGAGCAGTACTTC. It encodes CAWDSLDEQYF.

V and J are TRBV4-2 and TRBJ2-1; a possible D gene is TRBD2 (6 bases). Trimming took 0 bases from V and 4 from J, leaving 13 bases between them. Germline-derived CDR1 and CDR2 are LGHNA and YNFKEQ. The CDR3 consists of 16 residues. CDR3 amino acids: CASSQDGGGSYNEQFF. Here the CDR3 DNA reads TGTGCCAGCAGCCAAGATGGTGGAGGGTCATACAATGAGCAGTTCTTC.

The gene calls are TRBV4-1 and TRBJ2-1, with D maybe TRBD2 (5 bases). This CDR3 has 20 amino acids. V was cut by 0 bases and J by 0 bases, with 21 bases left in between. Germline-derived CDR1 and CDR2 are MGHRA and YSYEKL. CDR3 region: CASSQDLRPRLAGSYNEQFF. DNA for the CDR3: TGCGCCAGCAGCCAAGATTTGCGGCCCCGGCTAGCTGGCTCCTACAATGAGCAGTTCTTC.

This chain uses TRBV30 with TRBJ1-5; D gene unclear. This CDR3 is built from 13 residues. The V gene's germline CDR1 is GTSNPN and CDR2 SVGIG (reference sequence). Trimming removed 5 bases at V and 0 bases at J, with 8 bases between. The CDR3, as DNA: TGTGCCTGGGCCATAGATAGCAATCAGCCCCAGCATTTT. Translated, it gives CAWAIDSNQPQHF.

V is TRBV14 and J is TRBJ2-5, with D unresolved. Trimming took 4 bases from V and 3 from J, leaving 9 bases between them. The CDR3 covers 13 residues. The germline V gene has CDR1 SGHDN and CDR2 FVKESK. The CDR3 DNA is TGTGCCAGCAGCCGTTCGCCTAAAGAGACCCAGTACTTC. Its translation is CASSRSPKETQYF.

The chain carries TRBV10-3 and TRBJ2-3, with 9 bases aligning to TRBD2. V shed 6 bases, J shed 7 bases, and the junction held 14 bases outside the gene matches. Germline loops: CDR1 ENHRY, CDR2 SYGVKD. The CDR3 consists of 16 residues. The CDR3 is CAISGDSSSGINTQYF. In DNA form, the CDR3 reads TGTGCCATCAGCGGGGACAGTTCTAGCGGGATTAATACGCAGTATTTT.

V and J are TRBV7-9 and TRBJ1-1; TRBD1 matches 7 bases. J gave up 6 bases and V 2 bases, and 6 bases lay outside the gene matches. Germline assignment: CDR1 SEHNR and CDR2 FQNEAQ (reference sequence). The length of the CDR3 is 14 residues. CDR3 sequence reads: CASSLSRGRPEAFF. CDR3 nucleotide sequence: TGTGCCAGCAGCTTAAGTAGGGGGCGTCCTGAAGCTTTCTTT.

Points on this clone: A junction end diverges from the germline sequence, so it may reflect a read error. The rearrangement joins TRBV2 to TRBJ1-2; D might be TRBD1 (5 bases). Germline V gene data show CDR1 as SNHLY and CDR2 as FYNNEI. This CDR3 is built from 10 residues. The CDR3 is CAGRADGYTF. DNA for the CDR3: TGTGCCGGCAGGGCTGATGGCTACACCTTC.

CDR3 residues: CASSLTGFNQPQHF. In DNA, the CDR3 is TGTGCCAGCAGCTTGACAGGGTTCAATCAGCCCCAGCATTTT. V usage is TRBV7-2 and J usage is TRBJ1-5; 7 nucleotides agree with TRBD1. The CDR3 covers 14 residues. Germline trimming cut 3 bases from V and 3 bases from J; bases unmatched to any gene: 2. Germline CDR1 reads SGHTA; CDR2 reads FQGNSA.

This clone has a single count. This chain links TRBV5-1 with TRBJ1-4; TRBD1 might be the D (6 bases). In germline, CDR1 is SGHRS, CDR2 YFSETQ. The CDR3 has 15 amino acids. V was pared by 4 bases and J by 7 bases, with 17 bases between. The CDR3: CASSPTTGRSEKLFF. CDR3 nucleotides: TGCGCCAGCAGCCCTACGACAGGTCGGAGTGAAAAACTGTTTTTT.

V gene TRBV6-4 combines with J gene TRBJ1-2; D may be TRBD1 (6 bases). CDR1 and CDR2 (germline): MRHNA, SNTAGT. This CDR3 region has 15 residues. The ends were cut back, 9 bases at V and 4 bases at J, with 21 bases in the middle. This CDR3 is CASHYNRDRSYGYTF. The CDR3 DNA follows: TGTGCCAGTCATTATAACAGGGATAGGAGCTATGGCTACACCTTC.

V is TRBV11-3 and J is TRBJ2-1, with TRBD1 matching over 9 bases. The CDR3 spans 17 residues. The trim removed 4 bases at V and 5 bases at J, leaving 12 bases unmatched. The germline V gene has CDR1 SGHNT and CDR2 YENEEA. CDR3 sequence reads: CASSWGRWDRANNEQFF. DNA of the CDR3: TGTGCCAGCAGCTGGGGACGGTGGGACAGGGCTAACAATGAGCAGTTCTTC.